The rows below give T cell receptor beta chains drawn from one sample of a study of immune cell composition in non-small cell lung cancer. Clones were read by immunoSEQ multiplex PCR, and TCRdb kept only the in-frame ones, dropping some. The table shows nearly 10,000 clones, with 60% to 80% occurring only once. The sample consisted of lung tumor tissue. The source of these receptors is a human donor with non-small cell lung cancer. CDR3s include the opening cysteine and the closing phenylalanine or tryptophan. The order of the fields is V gene, J gene, CDR3 protein.

TRBV11-3,TRBJ2-2,CASSLVRSSNTGELFF
TRBV19,TRBJ2-5,CASSILAEETQYF
TRBV27,TRBJ2-1,CASSRGYEQFF
TRBV20-1,TRBJ2-7,CSAPRAYEQYF
TRBV28,TRBJ2-3,CASSLGVGQKIWAQDTQYF
TRBV2,TRBJ2-2,CASEGPARNTGELFF
TRBV18,TRBJ2-7,CASSPTVSYEQYF
TRBV25-1,TRBJ1-6,CASSETQGPVPLHF
TRBV6-5,TRBJ1-1,CASSPNGGASEAFF
TRBV5-1,TRBJ2-1,CASRRTSGNEQFF
TRBV10-1,TRBJ2-5,CASSESQRGAGETQYF
TRBV6-5,TRBJ1-2,CASSYGGDGINYGYTF
TRBV9,TRBJ2-2,CASSPPAGELFF
TRBV6-1,TRBJ2-7,CASSGFGGPGTGSYEQYF
TRBV11-3,TRBJ2-3,CASSLGQVPDTQYF
TRBV7-9,TRBJ1-2,CASSPEGTARLYGYTF
TRBV6-1,TRBJ2-5,CASSDRLAGGKETQYF
TRBV10-2,TRBJ1-2,CASSESSGAVYGYTF
TRBV15,TRBJ2-1,CATSRDLGSGGTNEQFF
TRBV6-4,TRBJ2-1,CASSARQGTGINEQFF
TRBV18,TRBJ2-5,CASSPQGVQETQYF
TRBV11-2,TRBJ1-1,CASSARVSGGKTEAFF
TRBV7-9,TRBJ2-1,CASRPGALSYNEQFF
TRBV2,TRBJ2-7,CASSIRAEGEQYF
TRBV11-1,TRBJ1-1,CASQALARTEAFF
TRBV10-3,TRBJ2-5,CAISDFGTSGGTLQETQYF
TRBV7-2,TRBJ1-2,CASSPGQGADGYTF
TRBV4-2,TRBJ1-6,CASSHDGTYNSPLHF
TRBV5-6,TRBJ2-1,CASRKRGPMIYNEQFF
TRBV10-3,TRBJ1-1,CAISEMKNTEAFF